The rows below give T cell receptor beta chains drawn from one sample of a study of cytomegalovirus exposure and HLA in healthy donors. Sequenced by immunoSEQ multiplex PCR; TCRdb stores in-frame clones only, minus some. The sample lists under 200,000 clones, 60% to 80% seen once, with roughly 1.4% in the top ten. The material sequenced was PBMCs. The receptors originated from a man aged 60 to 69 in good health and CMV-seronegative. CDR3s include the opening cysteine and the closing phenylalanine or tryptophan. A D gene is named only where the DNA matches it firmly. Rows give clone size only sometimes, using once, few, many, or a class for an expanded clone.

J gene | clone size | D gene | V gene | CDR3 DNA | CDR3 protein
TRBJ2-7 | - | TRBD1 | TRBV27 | TGTGCCAGCAGTTCCAGGGGGCGATACGAGCAGTACTTC | CASSSRGRYEQYF
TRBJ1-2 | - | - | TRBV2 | TGTGCCAGCAGTGAAGCGCCCGGGGGGGGAGGAGGCTACACCTTC | CASSEAPGGGGGYTF
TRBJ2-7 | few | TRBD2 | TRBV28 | TGTGCCAGCATCACTAGCGGGGGGTCCAACTACGAGCAGTACTTC | CASITSGGSNYEQYF
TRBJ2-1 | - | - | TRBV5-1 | TGCGCCAGCAGCCCACGACCCCGGGTGGCTGGTAACAATGAGCAGTTCTTC | CASSPRPRVAGNNEQFF
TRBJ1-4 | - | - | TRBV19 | TGTGCCAGTAGTGGGCGGGACGTCTTTAATGAAAAACTGTTTTTT | CASSGRDVFNEKLFF
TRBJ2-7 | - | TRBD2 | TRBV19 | TGTGCCAGTAGTATCTCCCCAGGGGTAGCGGGGGTCTACGAGCAGTACTTC | CASSISPGVAGVYEQYF
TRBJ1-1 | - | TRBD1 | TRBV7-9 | TGTGCCAGCAGCTTTGACAGGGAAACTGAAGCTTTCTTT | CASSFDRETEAFF
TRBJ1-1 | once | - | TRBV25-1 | TGTGCCAGCAGTGAATTTGCCGGGAACACTGAAGCTTTCTTT | CASSEFAGNTEAFF
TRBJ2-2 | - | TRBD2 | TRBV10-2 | TGCGCCAGCAACGGACTAGCGGGGGGTACGAACACCGGGGAGCTGTTTTTT | CASNGLAGGTNTGELFF
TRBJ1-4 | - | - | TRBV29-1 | TGCAGCGTTGAAGATTCAGGGGAAAAACTGTTTTTT | CSVEDSGEKLFF
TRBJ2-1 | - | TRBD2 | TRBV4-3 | TGCGCCAGCAGCCAGGGAAGCGGGGGGAACTACAATGAGCAGTTCTTC | CASSQGSGGNYNEQFF
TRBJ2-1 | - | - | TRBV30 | TGTGCCTGGAGTAACGGGGGAAAACGGTTCTTC | CAWSNGGKRFF
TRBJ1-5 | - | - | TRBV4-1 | TGCGCCAGCAGCCAAGGTCTACAGGTATATCAGCCCCAGCATTTT | CASSQGLQVYQPQHF
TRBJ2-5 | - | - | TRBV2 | TGTGCCAGCAGCCAGGACAGAGGAAATGGAGAGACCCAGTACTTC | CASSQDRGNGETQYF
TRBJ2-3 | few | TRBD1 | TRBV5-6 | TGTGCCAGCAGCTTCCCGACAGGGAGTCCAGATACGCAGTATTTT | CASSFPTGSPDTQYF
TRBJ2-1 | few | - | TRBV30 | TGTGCCTGGACTTCTGGCGGGGTTCTATACAATGAGCAGTTCTTC | CAWTSGGVLYNEQFF
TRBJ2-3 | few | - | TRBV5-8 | TGTGCCAGCAGCTTGGGGGAGGACAGCACAGATACGCAGTATTTT | CASSLGEDSTDTQYF
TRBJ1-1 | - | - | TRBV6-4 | TGTGCCAGCAGTCAAGGGGAAAACACTGAAGCTTTCTTT | CASSQGENTEAFF
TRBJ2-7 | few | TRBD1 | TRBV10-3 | TGTGCCATCAGTGAGGGGGACAGGGGACATTCCTACGAGCAGTACTTC | CAISEGDRGHSYEQYF
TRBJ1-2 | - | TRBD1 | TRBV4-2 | TGTGCCAGCAGCCAAATTACTAACAGGGGGCCTTACGGCTACACCTTC | CASSQITNRGPYGYTF
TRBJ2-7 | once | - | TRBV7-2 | TGTGCCAGCAGCTTAGTACCCACTCCTCTGTACTTC | CASSLVPTPLYF
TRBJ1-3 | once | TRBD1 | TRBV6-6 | TGTGCCAGCAGTTACTCGACAGGGCCCTCTGGAAACACCATATATTTT | CASSYSTGPSGNTIYF
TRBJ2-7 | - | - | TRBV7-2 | TGTGCCAGCAGCTTTACAGGGAGCTCCTACGAGCAGTACTTC | CASSFTGSSYEQYF
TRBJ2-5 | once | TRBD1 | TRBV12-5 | TGTGCTAGTGGGGCAACAGGGGCCAGGACCCAGTACTTC | CASGATGARTQYF
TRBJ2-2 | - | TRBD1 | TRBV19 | TGTGCCAGTAGACTTTCCGGGACAGCGAACACCGGGGAGCTGTTTTTT | CASRLSGTANTGELFF
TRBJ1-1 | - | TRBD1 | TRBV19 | TGTGCCAGTAGTATGAGGACAGGGGGAAACACTGAAGCTTTCTTT | CASSMRTGGNTEAFF
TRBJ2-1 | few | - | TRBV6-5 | TGTGCCAGCAATCCCGGGACACATTACAATGAGCAGTTCTTC | CASNPGTHYNEQFF
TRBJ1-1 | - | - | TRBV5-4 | TGTGCCAGCAGCATTGTGGTGCCAGAACCGAACACTGAAGCTTTCTTT | CASSIVVPEPNTEAFF
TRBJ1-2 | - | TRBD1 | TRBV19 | TGTGCCAGTAGAGAACAGGGGAGCGGCTACACCTTC | CASREQGSGYTF
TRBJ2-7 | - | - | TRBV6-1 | TGTGCCAGCAGTGGTGTTTGGGAGACCTCCTACGAGCAGTACTTC | CASSGVWETSYEQYF
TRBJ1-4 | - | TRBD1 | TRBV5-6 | TGTGCCAGCAGCTTGGACAGGGGGGGTTATGAAAAACTGTTTTTT | CASSLDRGGYEKLFF
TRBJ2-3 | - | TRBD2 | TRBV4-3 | TGCGCCAGCAGCCAAGACCCCCCTGGTAGCGGGGGGACAGATACGCAGTATTTT | CASSQDPPGSGGTDTQYF
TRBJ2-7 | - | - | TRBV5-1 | TGCGCCAGCAGTCCTGTGGCCTCCTACGAGCAGTACTTC | CASSPVASYEQYF
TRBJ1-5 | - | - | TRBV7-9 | TGTGCCAGCAGCTTAGGGGGCCCCGATCAGCCCCAGCATTTT | CASSLGGPDQPQHF
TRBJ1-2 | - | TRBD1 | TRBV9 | TGTGCCAGCGGGGACAGAAACTATGGCTACACCTTC | CASGDRNYGYTF
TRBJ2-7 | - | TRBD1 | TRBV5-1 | TGCGCCAGCAGCTTGGGGTACAGGGGCGAGCAGTACTTC | CASSLGYRGEQYF
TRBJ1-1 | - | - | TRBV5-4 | TGTGCCAGCAGCTTGAGGCAGGGAGGCACTGAAGCTTTCTTT | CASSLRQGGTEAFF
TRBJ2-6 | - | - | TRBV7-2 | TGTGCCAGCAGCTTAGAGAGAGTCTCTGGGGCCAACGTCCTGACTTTC | CASSLERVSGANVLTF